Below, 3 T cell receptor beta chains from the same sample are listed, as sequenced in a study of OX40 agonist ivuxolimab in advanced cancers. The assay was immunoSEQ multiplex PCR, and TCRdb's table has in-frame clones only and misses some. The sample carries nearly 80,000 clones, 84% recorded once. The material was CD4+ or CD8+ T cells sorted from blood, obtained in a trial of the OX40 agonist ivuxolimab. Receptor source: an adult with an advanced solid tumor such as melanoma, head and neck, liver or kidney cancer.

The genes are TRBV7-9 and TRBJ2-1; D gene uncertain. Between the trimmed V and J ends, which lost 0 bases and 0 bases, there was a span of 9 bases. Germline values: CDR1 SEHNR, CDR2 FQNEAQ (reference sequence). The CDR3 covers 16 residues. CDR3 region: CASSLAFPGSYNEQFF. CDR3 DNA sequence: TGTGCCAGCAGCTTAGCGTTCCCCGGCTCCTACAATGAGCAGTTCTTC.

In this sample, this clone turned up a few times. V gene TRBV11-2 combines with J gene TRBJ2-7; D not resolved. The CDR3 contains 14 residues. V lost 0 bases and J 2 bases, leaving 8 bases between the germline ends. Germline lookup yields CDR1 SGHAT and CDR2 FQNNGV. The CDR3 nucleotides read TGTGCCAGCAGCTTAGATCTGGCAGCCTACGAGCAGTACTTC. It yields the protein CASSLDLAAYEQYF.

This clone was counted a single time. The chain links TRBV5-6 to TRBJ2-1; D gene unclear. The CDR3 is made up of 13 amino acids. In germline, CDR1 is SGHDT, CDR2 YYEEEE. V was pared by 0 bases and J by 5 bases, with 6 bases between. The DNA for the CDR3 is TGTGCCAGCAGCTTGGGGCCAAACAATGAGCAGTTCTTC. Translated: CASSLGPNNEQFF.